A single T cell receptor beta chain is shown here with its context. Distinct nucleotide sequences in the sample also encode this CDR3. In the original workflow: Nucleated cell counts were estimated from reference gene primer amplification. Here immunoSEQ multiplex PCR was the method, and the copy in TCRdb shows in-frame clones only, minus some. D and trimming come from the DNA, and the V and J calls and clone size come from that table. The repertoire holds 220,000 or so clones, 70% to 90% seen once, with about 14% in the top ten. The V gene end was trimmed by 5 bases and the J gene end by 3 bases; junction bases not matched to a gene: 7. There are 15 residues in the CDR3. The germline V gene has CDR1 MGHDK and CDR2 SYGVNS. This sample was included in a study of blood T cell repertoires in COVID-19. For the study at large: There were acute and convalescent COVID-19 samples, and they came from the United States, Italy and Spain.

This TCR came from a woman between 50 and 59 years old with acute COVID-19. V gene TRBV25-1 combines with J gene TRBJ2-7, with 10 bases matching TRBD2. Sequenced sample: PBMCs or T cells enriched from blood (not recorded which). The CDR3 region has the DNA TGTGCCAGCAGTCGGCTAGCGGGAGCTCACTACGAGCAGTACTTC. The encoded protein is CASSRLAGAHYEQYF.